This TCR beta chain was documented in a study of identical twins. Everyone who gave samples was a healthy Caucasian. A single record per CDR3 protein comes from TCRdb applying MiXCR to the 5' RACE reads. Here the sample spans some 500,000 distinct CDR3 sequences, 12% to 15% being singletons. The CDR3 totals 13 residues. Germline V CDR1 and CDR2: MNHNY, SVGAGI (reference sequence). The V and J ends lost 5 bases and 4 bases, in that order; junction bases with no gene match: 4. This sample also belongs to another study, concerning yellow fever vaccine responses in identical twins.

This chain uses TRBV6-6 with TRBJ2-5; 7 bases agree with TRBD1. What was sequenced was CD4+ T cells sorted from blood. This receptor was taken from a young woman in good health. DNA of the CDR3: TGTGCCAGCAGTAACAGGGGTGTAGAGACCCAGTACTTC. Encoded protein: CASSNRGVETQYF.